This T cell receptor beta chain was identified during a study of blood T cell repertoires in COVID-19. Looking at the study overall: COVID-19 samples from acute and convalescent phases originated in the United States, Italy and Spain.

The V and J ends lost 2 bases and 2 bases respectively, with 14 bases between them. The CDR3 totals 15 residues. Germline assignment: CDR1 SGHDT and CDR2 YYEEEE. Per the study methods: Estimates of nucleated cell counts were drawn from the amplification of reference gene primers. The protocol was immunoSEQ multiplex PCR, while the TCRdb copy is restricted to in-frame clones and leaves out a portion. The D gene and trimming were derived from the DNA, and the V and J assignments and clone size from that table. Of hundreds of thousands of clones listed, around 86% are singletons. The sample taken for sequencing was PBMCs or T cells enriched from blood (not recorded which). The receptor's source is a woman between 45 and 60 years old who had recovered from COVID-19. This sequence joins TRBV5-6 and TRBJ2-7; perhaps TRBD2 as D (6 bases). Here the CDR3 reads CASSFGTGGTYEQYF. The CDR3, as DNA: TGTGCCAGCAGCTTTGGGACTGGAGGAACCTACGAGCAGTACTTC.